This T cell receptor beta chain emerged from a study of blood T cells in healthy people across ages. General study results and limits: TCR beta diversity per million T cells fell roughly linearly with age.

Germline values: CDR1 KGHDR, CDR2 SFDVKD. The CDR3 sequence is 15 residues long. V was trimmed by 4 bases and J by 4 bases, leaving 12 bases between them. Then a second PCR, running roughly 7 to 11 cycles, was carried out with a sample-barcoded 5' primer and a J-beta primer mix. Each CDR3 protein gets one entry after TCRdb re-called the 5' RACE reads with MiXCR. The table records over 500,000 distinct CDR3 sequences, about a quarter of them present only once. A remark on this clonotype: Its antigen remains unidentified.

This same sample was also taken into another study, of T cells of mothers and their children. That paper adds: The sample comes from fewer than 10 healthy Caucasian donors: mothers and children. There were over 10 million TCR beta CDR3 reads from each mother and approximately 2.9 million from each child. Unrelated mother-child pairs always had slightly, but never significantly, lower normalized overlap than related pairs.

The genes are TRBV24-1 and TRBJ2-2; possibly TRBD1 for D (6 bases). Sequencing input: blood. The source of this sequence is a boy younger than 10 in good health. The CDR3 loop is CATSEHQGSTGELFF. DNA for the CDR3: TGTGCCACCAGTGAACATCAGGGGAGCACCGGGGAGCTGTTTTTT.